This TCR beta chain was recorded in a study of blood T cell repertoires in COVID-19. The wider study: The origin of the acute and convalescent COVID-19 samples was the United States, Italy and Spain. PBMCs, B-cell-depleted T cells, or T cells provided the cDNA or gDNA that made up the material.

CDR3 length: 15 residues. Looked up from germline, CDR1 is MNHEY and CDR2 is SVGAGI. The junction had 3 bases not matched to a gene; V was cut back by 8 bases and J by 0 bases. In the authors' workflow: Amplification of reference gene primers provided the estimated nucleated cell counts. Here immunoSEQ multiplex PCR was the method, and the copy in TCRdb shows in-frame clones only, minus some. V, J and clone size derive from that table, while D and trimming were established from the DNA sequence. The table lists fewer than 250,000 clones, roughly 80% of them singletons, with 7.8% in the top ten. Seattle participants joined during active infection and were tracked over time.

Sequenced: peripheral blood. The TCR was taken from a woman in her sixties with COVID-19, enrolled during active disease. This rearrangement joins TRBV6-5 to TRBJ2-2; 10 positions agree with TRBD2. The CDR3 DNA is TGTGCCAGCGCAAGCGGGGGGGCGAACACCGGGGAGCTGTTTTTT. Translating gives CASASGGANTGELFF.